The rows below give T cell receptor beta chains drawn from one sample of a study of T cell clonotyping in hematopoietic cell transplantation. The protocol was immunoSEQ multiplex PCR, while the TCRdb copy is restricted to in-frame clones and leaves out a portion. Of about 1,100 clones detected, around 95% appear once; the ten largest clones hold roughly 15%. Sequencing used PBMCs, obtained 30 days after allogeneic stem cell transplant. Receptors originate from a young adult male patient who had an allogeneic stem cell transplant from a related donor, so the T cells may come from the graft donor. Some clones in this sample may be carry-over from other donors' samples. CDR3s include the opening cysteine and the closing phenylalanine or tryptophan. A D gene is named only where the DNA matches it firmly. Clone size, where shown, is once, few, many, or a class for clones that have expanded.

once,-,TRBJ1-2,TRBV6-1,CASSDRGVGYGYTF,TGTGCCAGCAGTGATCGGGGGGTGGGCTATGGCTACACCTTC
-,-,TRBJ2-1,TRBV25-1,CASRNEVGDEQFF,TGTGCCAGCAGGAACGAAGTGGGCGATGAGCAGTTCTTC
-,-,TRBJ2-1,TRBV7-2,CASSFLRHPYNEQFF,TGTGCCAGCAGCTTTCTCCGGCATCCCTACAATGAGCAGTTCTTC
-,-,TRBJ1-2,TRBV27,CASSAALGSGYTF,TGTGCCAGCAGTGCAGCCTTGGGAAGTGGCTACACCTTC
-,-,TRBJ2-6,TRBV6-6,CASQPRSGANVLTF,TGTGCCAGCCAACCGAGATCTGGGGCCAACGTCCTGACTTTC
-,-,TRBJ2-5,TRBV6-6,CASSYTSTEETQYF,TGTGCCAGCAGTTATACGTCGACAGAGGAGACCCAGTACTTC
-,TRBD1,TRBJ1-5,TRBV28,CASSDRGNNQPQHF,TGTGCCAGTTCGGACAGGGGTAACAATCAGCCCCAGCATTTT
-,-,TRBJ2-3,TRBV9,CASSVEGTDTQYF,TGTGCCAGCAGCGTAGAGGGAACAGATACGCAGTATTTT
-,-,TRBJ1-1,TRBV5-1,CASSFTVNTEAFF,TGCGCCAGCAGCTTTACAGTGAACACTGAAGCTTTCTTT
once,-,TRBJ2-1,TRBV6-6,CASSYSGGSYNEQFF,TGTGCCAGCAGTTACTCTGGAGGGTCCTACAATGAGCAGTTCTTC
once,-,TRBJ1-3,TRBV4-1,CASSRRGDTIYF,TGCGCCAGCAGCCGCCGGGGAGACACCATATATTTT
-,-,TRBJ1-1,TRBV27,CASSLGGNTEAFF,TGTGCCAGCAGTTTGGGAGGGAACACTGAAGCTTTCTTT
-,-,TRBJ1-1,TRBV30,CAFSTLSPEAFF,TGTGCCTTTTCGACCCTAAGCCCTGAAGCTTTCTTT
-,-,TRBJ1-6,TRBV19,CASSLSQGNSPLHF,TGTGCCAGTAGTTTATCGCAGGGTAATTCACCCCTCCACTTT
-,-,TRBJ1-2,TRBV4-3,CASSQDPQGGNYGYTF,TGCGCCAGCAGCCAAGATCCCCAAGGGGGGAACTATGGCTACACCTTC
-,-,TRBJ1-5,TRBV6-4,CASSDRGSNQPQHF,TGTGCCAGCAGTGACAGGGGAAGCAATCAGCCCCAGCATTTT
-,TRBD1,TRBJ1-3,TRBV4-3,CASSQGHGQGARNTIYF,TGCGCCAGCAGCCAAGGGCACGGACAGGGGGCTAGGAACACCATATATTTT
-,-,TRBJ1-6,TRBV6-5,CASSQGRNSPLHF,TGTGCCAGCAGCCAGGGTAGGAATTCACCCCTCCACTTT
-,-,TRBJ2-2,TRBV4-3,CASSRGSGELFF,TGCGCCAGCAGCAGGGGCTCCGGGGAGCTGTTTTTT
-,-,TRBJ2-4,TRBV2,CASSPRPAISSSNIQYF,TGTGCCAGCAGTCCCAGGCCTGCCATCTCATCTTCAAACATTCAGTACTTC
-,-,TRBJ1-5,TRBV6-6,CASSSTGANQPQHF,TGTGCCAGCAGTTCCACGGGGGCTAATCAGCCCCAGCATTTT
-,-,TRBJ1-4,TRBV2,CASSEALREKLFF,TGTGCCAGCAGTGAAGCGCTTCGCGAAAAACTGTTTTTT
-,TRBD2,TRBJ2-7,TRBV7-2,CASSLRTSDTKQYF,TGTGCCAGCAGCTTAAGGACTAGTGATACCAAGCAGTACTTC
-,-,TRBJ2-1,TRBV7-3,CASSLKGGYEQFF,TGTGCCAGCAGCCTCAAGGGGGGGTATGAGCAGTTCTTC
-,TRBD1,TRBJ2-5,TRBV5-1,CASRTSTGGRETQYF,TGCGCCAGCAGGACTTCGACAGGGGGTAGGGAGACCCAGTACTTC
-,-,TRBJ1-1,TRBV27,CASSFFENTEAFF,TGTGCCAGCAGTTTCTTCGAGAACACTGAAGCTTTCTTT
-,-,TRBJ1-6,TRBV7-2,CASSLREARDSPLHF,TGTGCCAGCAGCTTAAGGGAGGCCAGGGATTCACCCCTCCACTTT
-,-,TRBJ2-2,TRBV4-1,CASRRLAGELFF,TGCGCCAGCCGTCGATTGGCCGGGGAGCTGTTTTTT
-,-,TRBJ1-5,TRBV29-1,CSVEASPGQPQHF,TGCAGCGTTGAAGCCTCCCCCGGTCAGCCCCAGCATTTT
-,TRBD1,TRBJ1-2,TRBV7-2,CASSSGTGRGGGYTF,TGTGCCAGCAGCTCCGGGACAGGGCGCGGGGGGGGCTACACCTTC
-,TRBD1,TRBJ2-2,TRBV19,CASYFRQGPTTGELFF,TGTGCCAGTTATTTTAGACAGGGGCCCACCACCGGGGAGCTGTTTTTT
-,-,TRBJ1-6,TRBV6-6,CASSYSKSSYNSPLHF,TGTGCCAGCAGTTACTCGAAGAGCTCCTATAATTCACCCCTCCACTTT
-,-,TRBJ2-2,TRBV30,CAWSVGAGIPRELFF,TGTGCCTGGAGTGTCGGTGCAGGGATACCACGGGAGCTGTTTTTT
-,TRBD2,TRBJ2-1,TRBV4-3,CASSQLTSGGYNEQFF,TGCGCCAGCAGCCAGCTTACTAGCGGGGGCTACAATGAGCAGTTCTTC
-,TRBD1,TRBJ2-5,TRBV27,CASSLFYGTAEETQYF,TGTGCCAGCAGTTTATTCTACGGGACAGCCGAAGAGACCCAGTACTTC
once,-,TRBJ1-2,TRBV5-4,CASSSDFRVNYGYTF,TGTGCCAGCAGCTCCGATTTCAGGGTTAACTATGGCTACACCTTC
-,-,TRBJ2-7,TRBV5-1,CASSPRGAYEQYF,TGCGCCAGCAGCCCCCGGGGAGCCTACGAGCAGTACTTC
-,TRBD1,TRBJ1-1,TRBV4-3,CASSQSSGTGGTEAFF,TGCGCCAGCAGCCAATCTTCCGGGACAGGGGGCACTGAAGCTTTCTTT
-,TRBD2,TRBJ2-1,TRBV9,CASSVASGPYNEQFF,TGTGCCAGCAGCGTGGCTAGCGGCCCCTACAATGAGCAGTTCTTC
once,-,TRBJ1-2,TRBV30,CAWSVGGFDGYTF,TGTGCCTGGAGTGTGGGGGGTTTCGATGGCTACACCTTC
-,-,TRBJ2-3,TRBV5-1,CASSSVDTQYF,TGCGCCAGCAGCTCGGTAGATACGCAGTATTTT
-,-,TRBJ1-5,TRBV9,CASSGGNSVNQPQHF,TGTGCCAGCAGCGGGGGAAACAGCGTTAATCAGCCCCAGCATTTT
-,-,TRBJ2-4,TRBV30,CAWRVSDRLAKNIQYF,TGTGCCTGGAGGGTTAGCGATAGACTAGCCAAAAACATTCAGTACTTC
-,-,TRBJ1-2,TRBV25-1,CASSGTAYGYTF,TGTGCCAGCAGTGGTACAGCCTATGGCTACACCTTC
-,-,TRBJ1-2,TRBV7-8,CASSFLGEDYGYTF,TGTGCCAGCAGCTTCCTAGGGGAGGACTATGGCTACACCTTC
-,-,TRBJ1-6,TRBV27,CASRTNWDPVSSYNSPLHF,TGTGCCAGCAGAACCAATTGGGACCCCGTGAGCTCCTATAATTCACCCCTCCACTTT
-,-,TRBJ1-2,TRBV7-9,CASSLNPGFYGYTF,TGTGCCAGCAGCTTAAATCCAGGGTTCTATGGCTACACCTTC
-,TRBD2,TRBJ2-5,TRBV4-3,CASSQGLAAYQETQYF,TGCGCCAGCAGCCAAGGACTAGCGGCGTACCAAGAGACCCAGTACTTC
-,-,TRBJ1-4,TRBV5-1,CASSFGRINEKLFF,TGCGCCAGCAGCTTCGGACGGATTAATGAAAAACTGTTTTTT